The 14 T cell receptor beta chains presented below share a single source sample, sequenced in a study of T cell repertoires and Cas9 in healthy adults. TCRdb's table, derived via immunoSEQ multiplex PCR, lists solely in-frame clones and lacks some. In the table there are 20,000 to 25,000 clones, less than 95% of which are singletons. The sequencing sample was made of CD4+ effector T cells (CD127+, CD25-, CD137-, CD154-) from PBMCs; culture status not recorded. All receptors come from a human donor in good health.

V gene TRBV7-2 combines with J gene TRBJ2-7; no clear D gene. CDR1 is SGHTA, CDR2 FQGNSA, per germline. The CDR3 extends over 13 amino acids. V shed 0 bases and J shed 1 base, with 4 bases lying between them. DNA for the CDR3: TGTGCCAGCAGCTTAGCGAAATCCTACGAGCAGTACTTC. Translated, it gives CASSLAKSYEQYF. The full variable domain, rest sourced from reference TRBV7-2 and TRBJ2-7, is GAGVSQSPSNKVTEKGKDVELRCDPISGHTALYWYRQSLGQGLEFLIYFQGNSAPDKSGLPSDRFSAERTGGSVSTLTIQRTQQEDSAVYLCASSLAKSYEQYFGPGTRLTVT.

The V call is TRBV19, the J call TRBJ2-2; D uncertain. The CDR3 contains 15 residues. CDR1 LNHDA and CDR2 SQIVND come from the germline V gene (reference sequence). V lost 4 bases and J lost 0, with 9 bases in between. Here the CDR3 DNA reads TGTGCCAGTAGTAAGGGCGGATCGAACACCGGGGAGCTGTTTTTT. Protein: CASSKGGSNTGELFF.

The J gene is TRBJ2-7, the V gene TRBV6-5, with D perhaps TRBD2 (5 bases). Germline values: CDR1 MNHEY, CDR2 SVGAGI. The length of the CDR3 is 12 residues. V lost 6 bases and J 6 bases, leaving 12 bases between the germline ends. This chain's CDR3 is CASSRGRTEQYF. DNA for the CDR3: TGTGCCAGCAGCCGAGGGCGGACCGAGCAGTACTTC.

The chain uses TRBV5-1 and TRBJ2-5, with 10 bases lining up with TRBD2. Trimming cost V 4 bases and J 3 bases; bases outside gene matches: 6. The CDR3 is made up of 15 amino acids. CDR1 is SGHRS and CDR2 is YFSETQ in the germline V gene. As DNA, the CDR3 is TGCGCCAGCAGCAGAACTACTAGCGGGAAAGAGACCCAGTACTTC. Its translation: CASSRTTSGKETQYF.

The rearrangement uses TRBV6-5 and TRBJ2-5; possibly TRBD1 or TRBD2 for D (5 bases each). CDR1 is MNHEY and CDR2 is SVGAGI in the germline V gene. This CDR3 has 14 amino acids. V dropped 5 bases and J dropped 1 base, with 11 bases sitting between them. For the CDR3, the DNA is TGTGCCAGCAGTCCCCGGGGCTCCCAAGAGACCCAGTACTTC. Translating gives CASSPRGSQETQYF.

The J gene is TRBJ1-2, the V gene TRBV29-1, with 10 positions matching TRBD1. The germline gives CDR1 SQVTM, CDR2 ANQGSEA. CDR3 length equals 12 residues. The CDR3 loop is CVCGTGDFGYTF. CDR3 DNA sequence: TGCGTTTGCGGGACAGGGGATTTTGGCTACACCTTC.

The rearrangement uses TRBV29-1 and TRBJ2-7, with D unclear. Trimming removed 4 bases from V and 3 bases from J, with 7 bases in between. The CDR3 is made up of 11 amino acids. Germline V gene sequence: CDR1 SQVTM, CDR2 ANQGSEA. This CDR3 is CSVGGYYEQYF. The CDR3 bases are TGCAGCGTTGGGGGTTACTACGAGCAGTACTTC.

The CDR3 DNA reads TGTGCCAGCAAGACTAATTTAGCGGGAGGGGGGGAGACCCAGTACTTC. Protein sequence: CASKTNLAGGGETQYF. The chain is built from TRBV28 and TRBJ2-5, with 11 bases identical to TRBD2. The CDR3 has 16 amino acids. With V trimmed by 7 bases and J by 5 bases, 12 bases remained unmatched. The germline gives CDR1 MDHEN, CDR2 SYDVKM.

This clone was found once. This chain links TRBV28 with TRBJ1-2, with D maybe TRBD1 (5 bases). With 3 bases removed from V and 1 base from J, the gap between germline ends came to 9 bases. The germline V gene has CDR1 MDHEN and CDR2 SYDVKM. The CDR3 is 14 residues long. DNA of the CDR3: TGTGCCAGCAGTTTCACGGGACTTAACTATGGCTACACCTTC. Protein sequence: CASSFTGLNYGYTF.

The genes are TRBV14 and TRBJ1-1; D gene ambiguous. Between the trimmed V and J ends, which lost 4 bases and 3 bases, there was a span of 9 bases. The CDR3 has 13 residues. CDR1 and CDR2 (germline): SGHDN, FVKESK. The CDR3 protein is CASSPHGDTEAFF. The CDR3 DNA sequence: TGTGCCAGCAGCCCTCACGGGGACACTGAAGCTTTCTTT.

The DNA for the CDR3 is TGTGCCAGCAGCGTCGGCCGCCTGGACAGTTCCTACGAGCAGTACTTC. This encodes CASSVGRLDSSYEQYF. The chain couples TRBV9 to TRBJ2-7; the D gene is possibly TRBD1 (6 bases). Germline CDR1 and CDR2: SGDLS and YYNGEE. The CDR3 is 16 amino acids. The V end lost 2 bases, the J end lost 1 base, and 16 bases lay between the germline ends.

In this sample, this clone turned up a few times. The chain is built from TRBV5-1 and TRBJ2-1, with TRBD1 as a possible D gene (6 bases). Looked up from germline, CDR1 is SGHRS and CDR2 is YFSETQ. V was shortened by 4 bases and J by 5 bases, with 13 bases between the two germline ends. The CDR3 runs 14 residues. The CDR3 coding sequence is TGCGCCAGCAGCAGTCGGACAGAGGACAATGAGCAGTTCTTC. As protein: CASSSRTEDNEQFF.

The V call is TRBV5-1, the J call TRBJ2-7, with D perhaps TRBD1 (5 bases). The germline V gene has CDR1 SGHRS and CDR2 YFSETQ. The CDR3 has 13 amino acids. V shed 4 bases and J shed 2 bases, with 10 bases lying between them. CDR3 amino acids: CASSPTVTYEQYF. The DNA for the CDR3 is TGCGCCAGCAGCCCGACAGTTACCTACGAGCAGTACTTC. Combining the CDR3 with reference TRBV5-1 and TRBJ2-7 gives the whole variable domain KAGVTQTPRYLIKTRGQQVTLSCSPISGHRSVSWYQQTPGQGLQFLFEYFSETQRNKGNFPGRFSGRQFSNSRSEMNVSTLELGDSALYLCASSPTVTYEQYFGPGTRLTVT.

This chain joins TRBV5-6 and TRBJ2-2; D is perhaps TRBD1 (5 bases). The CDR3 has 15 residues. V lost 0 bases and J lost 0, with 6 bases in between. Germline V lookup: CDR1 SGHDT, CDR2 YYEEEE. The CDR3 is CASSLAGTNTGELFF. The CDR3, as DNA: TGTGCCAGCAGCTTGGCAGGGACGAACACCGGGGAGCTGTTTTTT.